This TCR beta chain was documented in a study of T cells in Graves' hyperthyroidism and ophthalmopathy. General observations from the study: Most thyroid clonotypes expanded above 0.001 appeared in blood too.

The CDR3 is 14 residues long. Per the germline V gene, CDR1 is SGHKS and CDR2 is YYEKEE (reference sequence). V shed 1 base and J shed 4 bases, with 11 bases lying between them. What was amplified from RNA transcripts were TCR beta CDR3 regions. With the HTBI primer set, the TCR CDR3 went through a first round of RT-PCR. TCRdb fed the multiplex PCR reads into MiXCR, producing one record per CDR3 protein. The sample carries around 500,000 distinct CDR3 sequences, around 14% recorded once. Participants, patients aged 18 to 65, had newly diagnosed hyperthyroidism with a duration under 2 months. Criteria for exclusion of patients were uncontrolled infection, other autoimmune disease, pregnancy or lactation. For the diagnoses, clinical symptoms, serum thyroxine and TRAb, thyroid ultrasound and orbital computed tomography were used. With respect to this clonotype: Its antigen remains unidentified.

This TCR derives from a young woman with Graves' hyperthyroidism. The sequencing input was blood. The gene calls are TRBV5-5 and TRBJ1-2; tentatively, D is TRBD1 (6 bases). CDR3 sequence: CASSLRGAAYGYTF. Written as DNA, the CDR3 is TGTGCCAGCAGCTTGCGGGGGGCGGCCTATGGCTACACCTTC.